This T cell receptor (beta chain) was documented in a study of CD8+ T cells in alopecia areata. Study information: Treated patients swallowed 5 to 10 mg of oral tofacitinib twice daily. A 6-month off-drug phase came after tofacitinib, which had lasted 6 to 18 months.

Lesional scalp tissue (obtained by punch biopsy) and peripheral blood were collected from alopecia areata patients. Following RNA extraction, reverse transcription yielded cDNA that acted as the sequencing template. Clones were sequenced by immunoSEQ multiplex PCR, and TCRdb holds only the in-frame ones, with some missing. The sample shows some 11,000 clones, 50% to 60% of them seen only once. Trimming took 6 bases from V and 3 from J; bases not matched to a gene: 5. From germline, CDR1 is MDHEN and CDR2 SYDVKM. This CDR3 is 13 amino acids long. Findings of the study overall: Scalp lesions, especially in alopecia totalis/universalis, had higher clonality than normal scalp. Compared with mice, patients displayed less clear TCR sharing, possibly for HLA-related reasons.

A word on this clone: Its antigen remains unknown.

The TCR comes from a human donor with alopecia areata. The V call is TRBV28, the J call TRBJ2-7; 7 positions match TRBD1. Sequencing was carried out using skin. The CDR3 sequence is CASRETGNYEQYF. DNA for the CDR3: TGTGCCAGCAGAGAGACAGGGAACTACGAGCAGTACTTC.